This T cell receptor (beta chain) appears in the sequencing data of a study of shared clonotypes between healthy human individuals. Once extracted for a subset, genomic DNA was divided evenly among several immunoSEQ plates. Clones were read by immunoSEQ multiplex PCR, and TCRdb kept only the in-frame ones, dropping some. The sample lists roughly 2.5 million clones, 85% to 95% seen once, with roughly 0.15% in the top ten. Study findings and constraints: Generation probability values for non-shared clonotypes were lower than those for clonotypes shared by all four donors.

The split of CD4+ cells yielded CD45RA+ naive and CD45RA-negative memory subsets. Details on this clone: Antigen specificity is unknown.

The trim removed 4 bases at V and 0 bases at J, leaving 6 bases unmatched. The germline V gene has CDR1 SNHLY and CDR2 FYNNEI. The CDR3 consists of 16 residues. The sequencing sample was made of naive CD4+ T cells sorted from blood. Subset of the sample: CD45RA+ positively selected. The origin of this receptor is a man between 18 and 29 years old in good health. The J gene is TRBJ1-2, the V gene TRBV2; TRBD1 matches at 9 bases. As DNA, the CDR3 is TGTGCCAGCAGTGGTCGGACAGGGGTCCCTAACTATGGCTACACCTTC. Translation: CASSGRTGVPNYGYTF. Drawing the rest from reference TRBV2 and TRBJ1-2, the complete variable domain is EPEVTQTPSHQVTQMGQEVILRCVPISNHLYFYWYRQILGQKVEFLVSFYNNEISEKSEIFDDQFSVERPDGSNFTLKIRSTKLEDSAMYFCASSGRTGVPNYGYTFGSGTRLTVV.